This T cell receptor (beta chain) comes out of a study of shared clonotypes between healthy human individuals. On the study more broadly: Ranging from 18 to 49 in age, donors were two women and a few men.

Profiling relied on immunoSEQ multiplex PCR, and the TCRdb table lists in-frame clones only, not all of them. Of some 740,000 clones listed, nearly 95% were seen once; the top ten hold nearly 25%. Germline V gene data show CDR1 as SGHDT and CDR2 as YYEEEE. J gave up 2 bases and V 3 bases, and 6 bases lay outside the gene matches. This CDR3 has 15 amino acids. Naive CD8 cells lacked CD45RO and underwent positive selection for CCR7, leaving out terminally differentiated effector memory CD45RA+ cells. The sample comprised naive CD8+ T cells sorted from blood. This sequence was found in a man aged 25-45 years in good health. V and J are TRBV5-6 and TRBJ2-5; 8 positions match TRBD1. CDR3 sequence (DNA): TGTGCCAGCAGCTCAGCCGGACAGGGACAAGAGACCCAGTACTTC. Protein product: CASSSAGQGQETQYF.